This T cell receptor beta chain was sequenced for a study of blood T cells in healthy people across ages (dated by TCRdb to between 2014 and 2016). Regarding the research as a whole: In model experiments, roughly one uniquely barcoded TCR beta cDNA molecule per two T cells was captured by template switching. Age-related changes in TCR beta repertoire diversity were measured in the study by deep sequencing normalized with unique cDNA molecular identifiers. The donors were split into four age groups: young (average around 15 years), middle-aged (about 40), aged (more than 60) and long-lived (roughly 86). To avoid experimental bias, donors of different ages were distributed randomly across sequencing lanes. For two donors (one aged 18 to 29 and one aged 80 or older), the study analyzed two additional independent replicas of 1 million unique cDNA reads from the same blood draw.

This clonotype was seen a few times. The antigen it recognizes is unknown. The junction departs from the called germline gene at one end, perhaps through a read error. The approximately 39 donors, aged roughly 6 to 95 years, were systemically healthy Caucasian individuals from Russia. Each donor gave roughly 9 milliliters of peripheral blood, drawn into EDTA-treated Vacutainer tubes. Ficoll-Paque density-gradient centrifugation was used to isolate PBMCs, with at least 6.5 million per sample. Total RNA, at least 6 micrograms per sample, was extracted from PBMCs with Trizol reagent. For every donor, an aliquot of PBMCs went through flow cytometry to measure the percentages of naive CD45RAhigh/CD27high T cells. The CDR3 numbers 15 residues from cysteine through phenylalanine. Only CDR3 DNA remains: 45 bases, in frame from the first base. Taken from the germline V gene, the CDR1 and CDR2 loops are MDHEN and SYDVKM.

Libraries were made using 5' RACE. The sequencing machine was an Illumina HiSeq 2500. The second PCR ran for roughly 7 to 11 cycles and used a J-beta primer mix along with a sample-barcoded 5' primer. A template-switch 5' adaptor carrying 12 random nucleotides introduced a unique molecular identifier onto each TCR beta cDNA molecule. Each sample yielded at least 3 million CDR3-containing paired-end reads. All of the RNA was converted into first-strand cDNA using the Mint cDNA synthesis kit, with a TRBC-specific oligonucleotide serving as the primer. After uracil-DNA glycosylase treatment, a first 18-cycle PCR used universal primers M1SS and BC2_uni_R on all cDNA. As for the original processing: Normalization of each sample was performed by random selection of 1 million high-quality reads, each carrying a distinct molecular identifier. Instead of being binned into consensus sequences, reads with shared molecular identifiers were discarded. MiTCR, set to a Q25 quality threshold and the strictest error-elimination algorithm, was used for CDR3 identification, clonotype clustering and error correction. A nonparametric unseen species model using Euler transformation provided a lower-bound estimate of total TCR beta diversity. Starting from the raw public reads, TCRdb applied fastp trimming at Q25, assembled clones with MiXCR and retained in-frame beta chains. One record per CDR3 amino acid sequence lists the most common genes and DNA. Here the V and J calls rest on TCRdb's processing, not on the authors' analysis. Across this sample there are fewer than 1.5 million distinct CDR3 sequences, with 42% seen only once. The ten largest clonotypes hold 7.9% of the sample.

General study outcomes and caveats: As age increased, observed TCR beta diversity per million T cells dropped in a roughly linear way, and a significant reduction was already evident by age about 40. The CMV infection status of donors was not known, potentially confounding age-related changes in expanded clonotypes. The percentage of naive T cells measured by flow cytometry correlated strongly with observed TCR beta diversity. Conclusive comparison of naive and antigen-experienced compartments was prevented by the profiling of bulk unsorted PBMCs. Compared with the aged group, the long-lived group had more naive CD4+ T cells, fewer expanded clones and increased TCR diversity, suggesting age selection. Estimates of total diversity based on one million sequenced T cells were regarded as lower bounds and as underestimates.

The rearrangement joined TRBV28 to TRBJ2-4, with TRBD1 perhaps the D gene, on 7 matching bases. The sequencing input was blood. The TCR comes from a woman under 30 in good health. Here the CDR3 is given as CACRGVGLGKTIQYF. The nucleotide sequence is given as TGTGCCTGCAGGGGGGTGGGGCTGGGAAAAACCATTCAGTACTTC.